This TCR beta chain appears in the sequencing data of a study of PD-1 blockade in classical Hodgkin lymphoma. Overall study: Nivolumab dosed at 3 mg/kg went to patients intravenously every 2 weeks. The study's findings and limits: TCR diversity rose significantly by C4D1 in CD4+ but not CD8+ cells.

The V and J ends lost 10 bases and 6 bases respectively, with 13 bases between them. The length of the CDR3 is 13 residues. The V gene's germline CDR1 is SNHLY and CDR2 FYNNEI. Sequencing was performed with immunoSEQ multiplex PCR; in TCRdb, only in-frame clones are kept and a portion is missing. The profile shows about 64,000 clones, more than 90% of them singletons. Described time point: cycle 4 day 1 (C4D1), after less than 7 weeks of nivolumab. Each patient's relapse followed autologous stem cell transplantation, and brentuximab vedotin exposure varied. Comments on this clone: No antigen is known for it.

This sequence joins TRBV2 and TRBJ1-6; D gene unclear. The receptor was isolated from a human donor with classical Hodgkin lymphoma. Here the sequenced sample was peripheral blood mononuclear cells (PBMCs), taken before the fourth cycle of nivolumab. Here the CDR3 DNA reads TGTGCCAATAGCCAGATGTCTAATTCACCCCTCCACTTT. This codes for CANSQMSNSPLHF.